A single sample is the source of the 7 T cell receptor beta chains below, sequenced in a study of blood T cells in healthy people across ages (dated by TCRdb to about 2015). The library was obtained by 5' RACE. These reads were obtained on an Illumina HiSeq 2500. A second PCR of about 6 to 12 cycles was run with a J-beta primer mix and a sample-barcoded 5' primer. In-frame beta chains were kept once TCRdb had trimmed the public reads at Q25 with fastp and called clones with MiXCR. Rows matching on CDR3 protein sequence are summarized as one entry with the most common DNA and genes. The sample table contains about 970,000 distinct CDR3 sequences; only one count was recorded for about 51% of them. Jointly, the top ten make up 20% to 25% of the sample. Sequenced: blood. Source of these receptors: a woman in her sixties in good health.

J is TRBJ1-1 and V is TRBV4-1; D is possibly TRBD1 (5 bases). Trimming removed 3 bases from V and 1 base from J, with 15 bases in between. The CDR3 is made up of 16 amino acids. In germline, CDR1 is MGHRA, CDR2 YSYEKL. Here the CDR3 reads CASSHEGGVKNTEAFF. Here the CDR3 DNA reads TGCGCCAGCAGCCACGAGGGAGGGGTTAAGAACACTGAAGCTTTCTTT.

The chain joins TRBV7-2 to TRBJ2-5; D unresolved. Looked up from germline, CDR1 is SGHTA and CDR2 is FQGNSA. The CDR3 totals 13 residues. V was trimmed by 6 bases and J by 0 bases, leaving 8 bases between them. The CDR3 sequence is CASSDIYQETQYF. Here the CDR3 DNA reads TGTGCCAGCAGTGACATCTACCAAGAGACCCAGTACTTC. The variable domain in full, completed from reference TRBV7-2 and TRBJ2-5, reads GAGVSQSPSNKVTEKGKDVELRCDPISGHTALYWYRQSLGQGLEFLIYFQGNSAPDKSGLPSDRFSAERTGGSVSTLTIQRTQQEDSAVYLCASSDIYQETQYFGPGTRLLVL.

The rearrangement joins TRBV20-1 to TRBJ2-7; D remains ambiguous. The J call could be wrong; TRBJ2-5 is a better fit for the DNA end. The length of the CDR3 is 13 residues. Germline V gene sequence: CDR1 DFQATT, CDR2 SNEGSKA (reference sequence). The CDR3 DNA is TGCAGTACTGCGGCGCACCAAGGGAAGACCCAGTACTTC. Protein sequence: CSTAAHQGKTQYF.

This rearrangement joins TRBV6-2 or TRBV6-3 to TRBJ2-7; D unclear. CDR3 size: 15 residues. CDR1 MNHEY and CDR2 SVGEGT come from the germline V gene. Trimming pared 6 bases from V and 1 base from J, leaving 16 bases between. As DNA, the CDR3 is TGTGCCAGCAGCCCCCGCTTCGGCAGGTCCTACGAGCAGTACTTC. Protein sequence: CASSPRFGRSYEQYF.

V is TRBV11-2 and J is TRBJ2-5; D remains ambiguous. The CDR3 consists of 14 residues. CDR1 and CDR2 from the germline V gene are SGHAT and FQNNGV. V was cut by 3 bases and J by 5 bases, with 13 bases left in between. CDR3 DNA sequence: TGTGCCAGCAGCTTCCGGATCGTTGGGGAGACCCAGTACTTC. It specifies CASSFRIVGETQYF.

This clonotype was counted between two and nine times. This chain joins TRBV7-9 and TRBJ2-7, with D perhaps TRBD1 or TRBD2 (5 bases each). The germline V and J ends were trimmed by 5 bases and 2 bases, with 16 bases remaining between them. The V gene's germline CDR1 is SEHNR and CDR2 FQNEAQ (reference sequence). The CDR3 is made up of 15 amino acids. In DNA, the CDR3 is TGTGCCAGCAGCCCAGGGACCTTCCGAACCTACGAGCAGTACTTC. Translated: CASSPGTFRTYEQYF. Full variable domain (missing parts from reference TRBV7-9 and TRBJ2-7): DTGVSQNPRHKITKRGQNVTFRCDPISEHNRLYWYRQTLGQGPEFLTYFQNEAQLEKSRLLSDRFSAERPKGSFSTLEIQRTEQGDSAMYLCASSPGTFRTYEQYFGPGTRLTVT.

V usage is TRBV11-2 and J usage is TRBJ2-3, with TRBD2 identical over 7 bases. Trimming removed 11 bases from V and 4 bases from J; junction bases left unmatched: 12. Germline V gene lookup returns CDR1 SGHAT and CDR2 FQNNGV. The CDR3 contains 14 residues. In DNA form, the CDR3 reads TGTGCCTCACTGGGCGGGAGCGAGGCAGATACGCAGTATTTT. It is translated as CASLGGSEADTQYF.